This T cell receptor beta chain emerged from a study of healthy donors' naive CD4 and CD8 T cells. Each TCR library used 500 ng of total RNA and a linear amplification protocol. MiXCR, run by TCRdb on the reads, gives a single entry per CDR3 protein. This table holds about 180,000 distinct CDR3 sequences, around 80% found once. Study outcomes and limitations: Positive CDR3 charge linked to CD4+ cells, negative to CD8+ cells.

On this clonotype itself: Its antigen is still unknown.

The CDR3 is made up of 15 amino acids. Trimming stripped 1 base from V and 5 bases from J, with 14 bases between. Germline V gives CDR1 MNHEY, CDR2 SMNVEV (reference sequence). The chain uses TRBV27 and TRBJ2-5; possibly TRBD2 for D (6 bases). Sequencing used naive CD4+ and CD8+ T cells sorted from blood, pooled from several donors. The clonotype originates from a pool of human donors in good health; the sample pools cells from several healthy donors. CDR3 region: CASSLLPGVGETQYF. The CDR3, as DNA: TGTGCCAGCAGTTTATTGCCGGGAGTAGGGGAGACCCAGTACTTC.